These 4 T cell receptor beta chains originate from one sample sequenced in a study of OX40 agonist ivuxolimab in advanced cancers. Profiling relied on immunoSEQ multiplex PCR, and the TCRdb table lists in-frame clones only, not all of them. The sample lists more than 9,500 clones, roughly 80% seen once, with about 29% in the top ten. Material: CD4+ or CD8+ T cells sorted from blood, obtained in a trial of the OX40 agonist ivuxolimab. The receptors originated from an adult with an advanced solid tumor such as melanoma, head and neck, liver or kidney cancer.

The chain recombines TRBV7-3 with TRBJ1-1, with 10 bases matching TRBD1. The CDR3 is 14 residues long. Germline V gene lookup returns CDR1 SGHTA and CDR2 FQGTGA. J lost 9 bases, V lost 1 base, and 5 bases had no gene match. The DNA of the CDR3 is TGTGCCAGCAGCTTAATGGGGACAGGGGACCAAGCTTTCTTT. It codes for CASSLMGTGDQAFF.

The genes are TRBV5-6 and TRBJ2-7; no firm D call. Trimming cost V 4 bases and J 1 base, with 21 bases left between them. The germline gives CDR1 SGHDT, CDR2 YYEEEE. The CDR3 has 17 residues. Here the CDR3 DNA reads TGTGCCAGCAGCCCCACTGGACCCACTCAGGCTTCCTACGAGCAGTACTTC. It is translated as CASSPTGPTQASYEQYF.

This chain uses TRBV7-2 with TRBJ2-2; 8 bases match TRBD2. The germline V gene encodes CDR1 SGHTA and CDR2 FQGNSA. The V gene end was trimmed by 2 bases and the J gene end by 3 bases; junction bases not matched to a gene: 11. This CDR3 comprises 18 residues. CDR3 nucleotide sequence: TGTGCCAGCAGCTTACCCCTGCGAGCGGGAGTGTACACCGGGGAGCTGTTTTTT. This gives the protein CASSLPLRAGVYTGELFF.

This CDR3 is CASSNWGGSYNEQFF. The CDR3 coding sequence is TGTGCCAGTAGTAACTGGGGCGGGAGCTACAATGAGCAGTTCTTC. This chain joins TRBV19 and TRBJ2-1; 7 bases align to TRBD2. The CDR3 has 15 residues. From germline, CDR1 is LNHDA and CDR2 SQIVND (reference sequence). Trimming took 4 bases from V and 3 from J; bases not matched to a gene: 6.